This T cell receptor beta chain was recorded in a study of blood T cell repertoires in COVID-19. Authors' analysis steps: Amplification of reference gene primers provided the estimated nucleated cell counts. The repertoire was sequenced with immunoSEQ multiplex PCR; TCRdb's copy has only in-frame clones and lacks some. That table furnishes V, J and clone size, whereas the DNA furnished D and trimming. The sample shows approximately 80,000 clones, roughly 73% of them seen only once. V was clipped by 0 bases and J by 1 base, with 7 bases between them. CDR1 is MNHNY, CDR2 SVGAGI, per germline (reference sequence). This CDR3 has 14 residues.

Sequences were obtained from peripheral blood. The chain links TRBV6-6 to TRBJ2-7; D not certain. The TCR originated in a human donor in a cohort sampled during active COVID-19. The CDR3 DNA sequence: TGTGCCAGCAGTTACTCGATCAGTTCCTACGAGCAGTACTTC. Translation: CASSYSISSYEQYF.